Sequencing of this T cell receptor (beta chain) was carried out in a study of T cells in Graves' hyperthyroidism and ophthalmopathy. Study-level points and caveats: Blood samples included most of the expanded thyroid clonotypes exceeding 0.001.

From RNA transcripts, TCR beta CDR3 regions were amplified. HTBI primers drove first-round RT-PCR of the TCR CDR3. MiXCR, run by TCRdb on the multiplex PCR reads, gives a single entry per CDR3 protein. This table holds some 500,000 distinct CDR3 sequences, approximately 14% found once. The CDR3 length is 14 residues. The germline CDR1 and CDR2 sequences are GTSNPN and SVGIG (reference sequence). Between the trimmed V and J ends, which lost 3 bases and 3 bases, there was a span of 12 bases. With a duration under 2 months, the hyperthyroidism was newly diagnosed in patients aged 18 to 65. The study left out patients who had uncontrolled infection, other autoimmune disease, pregnancy or lactation. This clonotype was counted ten times or more. Its target is not known.

The TCR originated in a woman between 18 and 30 years old with Graves' hyperthyroidism. Sequencing was done on a sample of blood. The chain links TRBV30 to TRBJ1-5; no reliable D call. This CDR3 reads CAWSARWDNQPQHF. CDR3 coding DNA: TGTGCCTGGAGCGCCCGATGGGACAATCAGCCCCAGCATTTT.